Listed here are 4 T cell receptor beta chains from one sample, sequenced in a study of blood T cell repertoires in COVID-19. Assay: immunoSEQ multiplex PCR; the TCRdb copy retains only in-frame clones and omits some. The data show around 130,000 clones, approximately 88% seen once. The sample was peripheral blood. These receptors were taken from a woman aged 80 or over with acute or convalescent COVID-19.

This clone has more than one count but fewer than ten. The J gene is TRBJ1-3, the V gene TRBV20-1; 9 bases fit TRBD1. The CDR3 is 16 amino acids. After removal of 3 bases from V and 1 base from J, the junction contained 7 bases not matched to a gene. In germline, CDR1 is DFQATT, CDR2 SNEGSKA (reference sequence). CDR3 DNA sequence: TGCAGTGCTAGTTTCGGGGGACAGGGATCTGGAAACACCATATATTTT. It specifies CSASFGGQGSGNTIYF.

The CDR3 region has the DNA TGTGCCAGCAGCTTAGAGCGTCAGGGGTTCAGGTATCAAGAGACCCAGTACTTC. Residues: CASSLERQGFRYQETQYF. V is TRBV11-2 and J is TRBJ2-5; a weak D match, TRBD1 (6 bases). CDR1 and CDR2 from the germline V gene are SGHAT and FQNNGV. V was trimmed by 0 bases and J by 2 bases, leaving 19 bases between them. The CDR3 length is 18 residues.

This chain joins TRBV30 and TRBJ1-3, with D tentatively TRBD1 (6 bases). This CDR3 has 13 residues. Germline loops: CDR1 GTSNPN, CDR2 SVGIG (reference sequence). V lost 5 bases and J lost 3, with 11 bases in between. As DNA, the CDR3 is TGTGCCTGGCAAGGGGGTGGTGGAAACACCATATATTTT. This gives the protein CAWQGGGGNTIYF.

This clone has a single count. V usage is TRBV4-1 and J usage is TRBJ1-1, with 10 bases identical to TRBD1. Germline CDR1 MGHRA, CDR2 YSYEKL. The CDR3 spans 15 residues. The V gene end was trimmed by 7 bases and the J gene end by 3 bases; junction bases not matched to a gene: 8. In nucleotides, the CDR3 is TGCGCCAGCACTTCCGGGACAGGGGTCCACACTGAAGCTTTCTTT. It specifies CASTSGTGVHTEAFF.